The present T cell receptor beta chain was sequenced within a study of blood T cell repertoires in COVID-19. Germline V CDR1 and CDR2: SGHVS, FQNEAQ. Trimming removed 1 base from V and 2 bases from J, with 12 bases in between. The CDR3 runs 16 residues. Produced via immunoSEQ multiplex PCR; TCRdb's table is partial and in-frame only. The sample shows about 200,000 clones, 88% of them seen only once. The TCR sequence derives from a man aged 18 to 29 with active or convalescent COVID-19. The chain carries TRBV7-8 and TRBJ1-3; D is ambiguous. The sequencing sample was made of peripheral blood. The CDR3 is CASSLVTVLAGNTIYF. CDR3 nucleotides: TGTGCCAGCAGCTTAGTTACAGTCTTAGCTGGAAACACCATATATTTT.